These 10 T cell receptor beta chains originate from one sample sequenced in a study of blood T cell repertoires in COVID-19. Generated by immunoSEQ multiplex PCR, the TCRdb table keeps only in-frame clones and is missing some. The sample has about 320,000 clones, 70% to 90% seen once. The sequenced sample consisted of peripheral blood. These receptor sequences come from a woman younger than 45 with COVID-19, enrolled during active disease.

Here the CDR3 DNA reads TGTGCCAGCAGCTTGCCCCCCCAGGGGGCCACTGGAAACACCATATATTTT. Its translation is CASSLPPQGATGNTIYF. The chain couples TRBV7-8 to TRBJ1-3; 8 nucleotides match TRBD1. Germline loops: CDR1 SGHVS, CDR2 FQNEAQ. The CDR3 is 17 amino acids. V shed 3 bases and J 2 bases; nucleotides not matched to a gene: 9.

The CDR3 DNA sequence: TGTGCCAGCACTCCGACAGAGAACTATAATTCACCCCTCCACTTT. Protein: CASTPTENYNSPLHF. The genes are TRBV2 and TRBJ1-6, with D maybe TRBD1 (5 bases). This CDR3 is built from 15 residues. Germline loops: CDR1 SNHLY, CDR2 FYNNEI. Trimming removed 7 bases at V and 3 bases at J, with 13 bases between.

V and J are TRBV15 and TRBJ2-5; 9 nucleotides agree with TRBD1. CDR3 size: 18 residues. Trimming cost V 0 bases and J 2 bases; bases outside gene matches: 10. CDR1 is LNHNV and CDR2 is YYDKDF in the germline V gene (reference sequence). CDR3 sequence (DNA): TGTGCCACCAGCAGAGATCCCCCCCACAGGGGGCGGCAAGAGACCCAGTACTTC. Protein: CATSRDPPHRGRQETQYF. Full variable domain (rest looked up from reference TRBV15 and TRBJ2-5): DAMVIQNPRYQVTQFGKPVTLSCSQTLNHNVMYWYQQKSSQAPKLLFHYYDKDFNNEADTPDNFQSRRPNTSFCFLDIRSPGLGDTAMYLCATSRDPPHRGRQETQYFGPGTRLLVL.

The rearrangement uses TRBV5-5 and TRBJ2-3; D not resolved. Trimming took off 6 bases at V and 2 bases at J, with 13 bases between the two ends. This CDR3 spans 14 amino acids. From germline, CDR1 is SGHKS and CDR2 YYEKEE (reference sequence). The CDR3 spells CASIGESVTDTQYF. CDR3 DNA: TGTGCCAGCATTGGTGAGAGCGTCACAGATACGCAGTATTTT.

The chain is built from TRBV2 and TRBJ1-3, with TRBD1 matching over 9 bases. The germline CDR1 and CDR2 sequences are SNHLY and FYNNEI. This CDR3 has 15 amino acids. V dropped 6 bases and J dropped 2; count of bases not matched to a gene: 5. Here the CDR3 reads CASRSDRGAGNTIYF. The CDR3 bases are TGTGCCAGCAGATCCGACAGGGGGGCTGGAAACACCATATATTTT.

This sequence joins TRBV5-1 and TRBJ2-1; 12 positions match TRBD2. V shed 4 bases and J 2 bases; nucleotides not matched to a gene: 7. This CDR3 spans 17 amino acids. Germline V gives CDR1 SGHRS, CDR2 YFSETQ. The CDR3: CASSPTSGGSAYNEQFF. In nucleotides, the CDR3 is TGCGCCAGCAGCCCCACTAGCGGGGGGTCGGCCTACAATGAGCAGTTCTTC.

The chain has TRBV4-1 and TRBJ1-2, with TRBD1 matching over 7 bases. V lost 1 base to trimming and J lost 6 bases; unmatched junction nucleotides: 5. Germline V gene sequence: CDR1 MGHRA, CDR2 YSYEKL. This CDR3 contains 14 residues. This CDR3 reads CASSQGQGSNGYTF. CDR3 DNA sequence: TGCGCCAGCAGCCAAGGACAGGGCTCAAATGGCTACACCTTC.

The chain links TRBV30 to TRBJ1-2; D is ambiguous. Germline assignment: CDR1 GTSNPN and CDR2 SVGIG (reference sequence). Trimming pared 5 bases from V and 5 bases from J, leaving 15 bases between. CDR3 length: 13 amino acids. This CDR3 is CAWQRDDSYGYTF. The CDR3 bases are TGTGCCTGGCAACGGGATGACTCTTATGGCTACACCTTC. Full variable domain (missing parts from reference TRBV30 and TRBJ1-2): SQTIHQWPATLVQPVGSPLSLECTVEGTSNPNLYWYRQAAGRGLQLLFYSVGIGQISSEVPQNLSASRPQDRQFILSSKKLLLSDSGFYLCAWQRDDSYGYTFGSGTRLTVV.

The CDR3 spells CASSTRGAQGGTQYF. The CDR3 bases are TGTGCCAGCAGCACGCGGGGGGCGCAAGGTGGGACCCAGTACTTC. This chain connects TRBV7-8 to TRBJ2-5; 8 bases line up with TRBD2. This CDR3 spans 15 amino acids. The germline V gene has CDR1 SGHVS and CDR2 FQNEAQ. V dropped 5 bases and J dropped 7; count of bases not matched to a gene: 12.

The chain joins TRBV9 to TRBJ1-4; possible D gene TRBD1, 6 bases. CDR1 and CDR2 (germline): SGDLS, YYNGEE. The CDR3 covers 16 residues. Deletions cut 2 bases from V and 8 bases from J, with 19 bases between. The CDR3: CASSVGQGRRQEKLFF. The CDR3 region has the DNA TGTGCCAGCAGCGTCGGTCAGGGGCGCCGTCAGGAAAAACTGTTTTTT. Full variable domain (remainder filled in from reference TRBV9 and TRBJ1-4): DSGVTQTPKHLITATGQRVTLRCSPRSGDLSVYWYQQSLDQGLQFLIQYYNGEERAKGNILERFSAQQFPDLHSELNLSSLELGDSALYFCASSVGQGRRQEKLFFGSGTQLSVL.